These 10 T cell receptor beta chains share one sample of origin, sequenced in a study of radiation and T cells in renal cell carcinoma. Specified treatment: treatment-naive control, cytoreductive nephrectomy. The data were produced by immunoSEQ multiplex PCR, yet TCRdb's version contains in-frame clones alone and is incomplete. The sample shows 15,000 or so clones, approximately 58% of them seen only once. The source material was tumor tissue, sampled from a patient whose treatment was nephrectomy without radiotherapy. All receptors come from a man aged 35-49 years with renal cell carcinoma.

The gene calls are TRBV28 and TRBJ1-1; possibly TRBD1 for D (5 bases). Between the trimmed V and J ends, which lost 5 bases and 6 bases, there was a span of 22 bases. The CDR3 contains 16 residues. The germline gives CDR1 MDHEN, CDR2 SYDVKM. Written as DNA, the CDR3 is TGTGCCAGCAGTCCCCTGGTAGGGGACGGCCGGGCTGAAGCTTTCTTT. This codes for CASSPLVGDGRAEAFF.

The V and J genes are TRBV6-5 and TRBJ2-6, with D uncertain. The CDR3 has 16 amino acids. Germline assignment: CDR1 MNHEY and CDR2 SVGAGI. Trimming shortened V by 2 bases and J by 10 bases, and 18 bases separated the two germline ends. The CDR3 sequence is CASSYTDRVGRNVLTF. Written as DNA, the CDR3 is TGTGCCAGCAGTTACACCGACCGGGTCGGGCGAAACGTCCTGACTTTC.

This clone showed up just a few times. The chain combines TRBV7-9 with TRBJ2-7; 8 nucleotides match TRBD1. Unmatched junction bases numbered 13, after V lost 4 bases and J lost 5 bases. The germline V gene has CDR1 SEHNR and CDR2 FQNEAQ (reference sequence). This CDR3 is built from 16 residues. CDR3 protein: CASSSNRGSGSDEQYF. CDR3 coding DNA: TGTGCCAGCAGCTCGAACAGGGGGAGCGGTTCGGACGAGCAGTACTTC. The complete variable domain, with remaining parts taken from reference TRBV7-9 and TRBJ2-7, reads DTGVSQNPRHKITKRGQNVTFRCDPISEHNRLYWYRQTLGQGPEFLTYFQNEAQLEKSRLLSDRFSAERPKGSFSTLEIQRTEQGDSAMYLCASSSNRGSGSDEQYFGPGTRLTVT.

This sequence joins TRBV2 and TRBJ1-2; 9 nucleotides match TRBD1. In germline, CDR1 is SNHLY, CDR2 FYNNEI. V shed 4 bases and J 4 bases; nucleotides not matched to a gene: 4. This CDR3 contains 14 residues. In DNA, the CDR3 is TGTGCCAGCAGTGCGGCGACAGGGGGCTATGGCTACACCTTC. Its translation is CASSAATGGYGYTF. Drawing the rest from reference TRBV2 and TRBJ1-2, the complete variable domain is EPEVTQTPSHQVTQMGQEVILRCVPISNHLYFYWYRQILGQKVEFLVSFYNNEISEKSEIFDDQFSVERPDGSNFTLKIRSTKLEDSAMYFCASSAATGGYGYTFGSGTRLTVV.

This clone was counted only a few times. CDR3 region: CASSSRDRTDTQYF. The CDR3, as DNA: TGTGCCAGCAGCTCCCGGGACCGCACAGATACGCAGTATTTT. The J gene is TRBJ2-3, the V gene TRBV7-3; D may correspond to TRBD1 or TRBD2 (5 bases each). With 4 bases removed from V and 1 base from J, the gap between germline ends came to 9 bases. The CDR3 runs to 14 residues. CDR1 is SGHTA and CDR2 is FQGTGA in the germline V gene.

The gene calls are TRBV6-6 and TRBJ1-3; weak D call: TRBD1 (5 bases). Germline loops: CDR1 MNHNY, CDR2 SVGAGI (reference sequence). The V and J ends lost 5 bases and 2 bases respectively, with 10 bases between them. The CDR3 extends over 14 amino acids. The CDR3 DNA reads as TGTGCCAGCAGTCTGAGGGGTCCTGGAAACACCATATATTTT. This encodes CASSLRGPGNTIYF.

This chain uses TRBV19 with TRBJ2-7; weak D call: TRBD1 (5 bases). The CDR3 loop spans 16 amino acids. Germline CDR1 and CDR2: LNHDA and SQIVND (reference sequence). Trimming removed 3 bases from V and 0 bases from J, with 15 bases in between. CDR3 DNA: TGTGCCAGTAGTATCATTTTCTCGACAGACTCCTACGAGCAGTACTTC. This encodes CASSIIFSTDSYEQYF.

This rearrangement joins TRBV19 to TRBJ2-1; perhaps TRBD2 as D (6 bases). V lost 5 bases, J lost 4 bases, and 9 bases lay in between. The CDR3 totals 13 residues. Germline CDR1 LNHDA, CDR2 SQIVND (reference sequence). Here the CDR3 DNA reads TGTGCCAGTAGTCCGCGGGGTTACAATGAGCAGTTCTTC. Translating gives CASSPRGYNEQFF.

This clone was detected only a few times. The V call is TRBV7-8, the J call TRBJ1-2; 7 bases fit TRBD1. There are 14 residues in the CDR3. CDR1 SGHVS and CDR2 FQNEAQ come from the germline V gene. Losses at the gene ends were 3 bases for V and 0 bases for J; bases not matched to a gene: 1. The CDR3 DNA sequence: TGTGCCAGCAGCTTGGGACAGACTAACTATGGCTACACCTTC. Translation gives CASSLGQTNYGYTF.

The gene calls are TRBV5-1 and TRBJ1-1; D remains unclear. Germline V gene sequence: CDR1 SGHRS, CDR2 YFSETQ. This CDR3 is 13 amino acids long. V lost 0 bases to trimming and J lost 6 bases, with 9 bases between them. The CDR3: CASSLEAEAEAFF. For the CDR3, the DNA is TGCGCCAGCAGCTTGGAGGCAGAGGCTGAAGCTTTCTTT.